A single sample is the source of the 5 T cell receptor beta chains below, sequenced in a study of CD8+ T cells in alopecia areata. The authors extracted RNA and reverse transcribed it into cDNA as the sequencing template. Profiling relied on immunoSEQ multiplex PCR, and the TCRdb table lists in-frame clones only, not all of them. The sample gives approximately 61,000 clones, about 96% of which show up once; roughly 25% is in the top ten. The sequencing used CD8+ T cells sorted from blood, collected at week 0. The receptor set was obtained from a human donor with alopecia areata.

There are a few counts of this clone. This chain uses TRBV19 with TRBJ1-5, with unresolved D. Germline values: CDR1 LNHDA, CDR2 SQIVND (reference sequence). The V end was cut by 8 bases, the J end by 3 bases, with 11 bases between. The CDR3 has 13 amino acids. The CDR3: CASSPGINQPQHF. The CDR3 DNA reads TGTGCCAGTTCACCGGGAATCAATCAGCCCCAGCATTTT.

The CDR3 DNA sequence: TGTGCCAGCAACCTCCAGGTGCAAGAGACCCAGTACTTC. It translates to CASNLQVQETQYF. This chain joins TRBV7-9 and TRBJ2-5; D remains unclear. V was clipped by 7 bases and J by 2 bases, with 11 bases between them. CDR1 is SEHNR, CDR2 FQNEAQ, per germline (reference sequence). The CDR3 sequence is 13 residues long.

This clone was detected once. The chain couples TRBV10-2 to TRBJ2-1; unclear D gene. Trimming took 3 bases from V and 9 from J, leaving 6 bases between them. Germline V gives CDR1 WSHSY, CDR2 SAAADI. The CDR3 runs to 11 residues. The CDR3 protein is CASSETGEQFF. DNA of the CDR3: TGCGCCAGCAGTGAAACTGGTGAGCAGTTCTTC.

The chain carries TRBV27 and TRBJ2-7; 10 positions match TRBD1. This CDR3 is built from 13 residues. CDR1 and CDR2 from the germline V gene are MNHEY and SMNVEV (reference sequence). V shed 3 bases and J 5 bases; nucleotides not matched to a gene: 1. This CDR3 reads CASSFGTGDEQYF. The CDR3 coding sequence is TGTGCCAGCAGTTTCGGGACAGGGGACGAGCAGTACTTC.

The chain recombines TRBV6-5 with TRBJ2-5; D is unresolved. In germline, CDR1 is MNHEY, CDR2 SVGAGI. Trimming took 2 bases from V and 4 from J, leaving 8 bases between them. This CDR3 spans 13 amino acids. For the CDR3, the DNA is TGTGCCAGCAGTTACGACGGTCGAGAGACCCAGTACTTC. Protein product: CASSYDGRETQYF.